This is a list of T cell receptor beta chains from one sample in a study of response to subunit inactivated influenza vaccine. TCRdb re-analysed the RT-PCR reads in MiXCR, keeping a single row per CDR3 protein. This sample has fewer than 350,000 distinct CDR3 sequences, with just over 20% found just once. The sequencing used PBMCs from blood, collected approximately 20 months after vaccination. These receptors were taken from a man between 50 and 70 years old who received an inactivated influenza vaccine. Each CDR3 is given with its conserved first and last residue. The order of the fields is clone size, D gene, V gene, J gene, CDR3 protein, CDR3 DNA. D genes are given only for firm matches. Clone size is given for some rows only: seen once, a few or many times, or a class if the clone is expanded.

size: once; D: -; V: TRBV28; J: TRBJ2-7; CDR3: CATVAGGSEYF; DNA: -
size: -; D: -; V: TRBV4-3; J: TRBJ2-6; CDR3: CASSPKASGYFPSGANVLTF; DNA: TGCGCCAGCAGCCCGAAGGCCAGCGGGTATTTTCCTTCTGGGGCCAACGTCCTGACTTTC
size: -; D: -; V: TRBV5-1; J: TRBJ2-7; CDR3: CDIGGSYEQYF; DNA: TGCGATATAGGGGGCTCCTACGAGCAGTACTTC
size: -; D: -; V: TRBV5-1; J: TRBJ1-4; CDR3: CASNAGPNEKLFF; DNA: TGCGCCAGCAACGCCGGGCCTAATGAAAAACTGTTTTTT
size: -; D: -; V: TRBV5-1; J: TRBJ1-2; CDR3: CASSYSTSDYGYTF; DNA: TGCGCCAGCAGCTACTCGACCAGCGACTATGGCTACACCTTC
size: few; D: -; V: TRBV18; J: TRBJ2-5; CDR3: CASSPYWGSGQETQYF; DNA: TGTGCCAGCTCACCATATTGGGGTAGCGGACAAGAGACCCAGTACTTC
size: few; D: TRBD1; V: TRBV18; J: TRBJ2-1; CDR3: CASTGAYNEQFF; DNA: TGTGCCAGCACAGGGGCCTACAATGAGCAGTTCTTC
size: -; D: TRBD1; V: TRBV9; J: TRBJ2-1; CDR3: CASSTGQGSYNEQFF; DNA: TGTGCCAGCAGCACCGGACAGGGCTCCTACAATGAGCAGTTCTTC
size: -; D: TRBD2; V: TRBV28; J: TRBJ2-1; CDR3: CASSSPGLGGDEQFF; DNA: TGTGCCAGCAGTTCCCCGGGACTAGGGGGGGATGAGCAGTTCTTC
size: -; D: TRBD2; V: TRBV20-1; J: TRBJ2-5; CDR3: CSARDGRGGHETQYF; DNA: TGCAGTGCTAGAGATGGGCGGGGGGGCCACGAGACCCAGTACTTC
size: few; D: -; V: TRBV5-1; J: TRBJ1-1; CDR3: CASTAEMNTEAFF; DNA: TGCGCCAGCACCGCAGAAATGAACACTGAAGCTTTCTTT
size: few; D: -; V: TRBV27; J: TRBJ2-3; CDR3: CASRKGDTQYF; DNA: TGTGCCAGCAGAAAGGGAGATACGCAGTATTTT
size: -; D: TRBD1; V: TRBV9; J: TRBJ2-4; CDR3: CASSPGQGDIQYF; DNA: TGTGCCAGCAGCCCAGGACAGGGGGACATTCAGTACTTC
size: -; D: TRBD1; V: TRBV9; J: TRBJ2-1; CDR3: CASSAVGRGSYNEQFF; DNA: TGTGCCAGCAGCGCGGTAGGCAGGGGGTCCTACAATGAGCAGTTCTTC
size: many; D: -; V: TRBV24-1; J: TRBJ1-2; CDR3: CATSDSSRAIYGYTF; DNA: TGTGCCACCAGTGATTCGAGCCGGGCCATCTATGGCTACACCTTC
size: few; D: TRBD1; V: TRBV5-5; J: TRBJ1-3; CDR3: CASSWTGGSGNTIYF; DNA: TGTGCCAGCAGCTGGACAGGGGGGTCTGGAAACACCATATATTTT
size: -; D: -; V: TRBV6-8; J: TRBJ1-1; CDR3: CASSYSPGSMNTESFF; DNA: TGTGCCAGCAGTTACTCACCGGGTTCTATGAACACTGAATCTTTCTTT
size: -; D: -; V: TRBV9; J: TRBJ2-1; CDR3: CASSYRLHNEQFF; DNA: TGTGCCAGCAGCTACCGACTCCACAATGAGCAGTTCTTC
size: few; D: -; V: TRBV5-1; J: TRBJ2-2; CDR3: CASSTGDFGELFF; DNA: TGCGCCAGCAGCACAGGGGACTTCGGGGAGCTGTTTTTT
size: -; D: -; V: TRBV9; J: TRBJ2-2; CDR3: CASSVGNTGELYF; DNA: TGTGCCAGCAGCGTAGGTAACACCGGGGAGCTGTATTTT
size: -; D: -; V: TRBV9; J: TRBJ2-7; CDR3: CASSVGQVTYEQYF; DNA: TGTGCCAGCAGCGTCGGTCAGGTGACCTACGAGCAGTACTTC
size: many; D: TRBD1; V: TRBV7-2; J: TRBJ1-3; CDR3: CATLIGQGGGGNTIYF; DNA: TGTGCCACCCTAATCGGACAGGGTGGCGGTGGAAACACCATATATTTT
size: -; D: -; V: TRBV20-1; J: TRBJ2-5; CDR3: CSARPPYGGETQYF; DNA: TGCAGTGCTAGGCCCCCTTACGGTGGGGAGACCCAGTACTTC
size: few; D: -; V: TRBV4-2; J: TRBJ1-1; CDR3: CASSQGLREVNTEAFF; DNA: TGTGCCAGCAGCCAAGGTTTGAGGGAAGTGAACACTGAAGCTTTCTTT
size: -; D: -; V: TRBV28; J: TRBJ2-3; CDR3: CASSLRHTQYF; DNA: TGTGCCAGCAGCCTACGTCATACGCAGTATTTT
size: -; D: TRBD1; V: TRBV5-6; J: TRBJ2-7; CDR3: CASSLGAGGMDEQYF; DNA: TGTGCCAGCAGCTTGGGGGCAGGGGGCATGGACGAGCAGTACTTC
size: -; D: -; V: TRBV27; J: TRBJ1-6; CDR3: CASTQGPTHNSPLHF; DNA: TGTGCCAGCACTCAAGGACCGACCCATAATTCACCCCTCCACTTT
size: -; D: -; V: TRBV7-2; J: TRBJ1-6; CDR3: CASSLTGARLSGYNSPLHF; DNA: TGTGCCAGCAGCTTAACGGGGGCCCGGTTATCCGGGTATAATTCACCCCTCCACTTT
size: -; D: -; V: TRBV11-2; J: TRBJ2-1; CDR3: CASSLGVGPSWRNEQFF; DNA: TGTGCCAGCAGCTTGGGGGTTGGGCCTAGCTGGCGCAATGAGCAGTTCTTC
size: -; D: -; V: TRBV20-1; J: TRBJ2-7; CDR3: CSARDSSTRNEQYF; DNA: TGCAGTGCTAGAGATTCAAGTACGAGGAACGAGCAGTACTTC
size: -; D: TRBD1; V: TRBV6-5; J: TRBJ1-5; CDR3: CASSYSGRDRWNQPQHF; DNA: TGTGCCAGCAGTTACTCGGGGCGGGACAGATGGAATCAGCCCCAGCATTTT
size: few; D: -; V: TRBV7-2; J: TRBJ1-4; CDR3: CASSPFSAYGEKLFF; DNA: TGTGCCAGCAGCCCTTTCTCGGCCTATGGAGAAAAACTGTTTTTT
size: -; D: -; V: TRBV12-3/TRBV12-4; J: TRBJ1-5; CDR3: CASSLSGGRDPQHF; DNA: TGTGCCAGCAGTTTAAGCGGGGGAAGGGACCCCCAGCATTTT
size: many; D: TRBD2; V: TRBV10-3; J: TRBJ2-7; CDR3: CAISSSGSTYEQYF; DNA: TGTGCCATCAGCTCAAGCGGGAGTACCTACGAGCAGTACTTC
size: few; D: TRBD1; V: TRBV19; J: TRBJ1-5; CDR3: CASSLGDRTSGPQHF; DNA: TGTGCCAGTAGCCTGGGGGACAGGACCTCCGGGCCCCAGCATTTT
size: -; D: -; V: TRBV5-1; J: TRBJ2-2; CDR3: CASSLSPGADGELFF; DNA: TGCGCCAGCAGCCTCAGTCCTGGGGCGGACGGGGAGCTGTTTTTT
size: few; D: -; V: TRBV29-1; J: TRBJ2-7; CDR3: CSVAPSTYEQYF; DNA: TGCAGCGTTGCGCCGTCGACCTACGAGCAGTACTTC
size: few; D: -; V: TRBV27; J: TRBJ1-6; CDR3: CASSYGTSPLHF; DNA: TGTGCCAGCAGTTACGGGACTTCACCCCTCCACTTT
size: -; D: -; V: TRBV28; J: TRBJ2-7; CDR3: CASSPTLQTVSSYEQYF; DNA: TGTGCCAGCAGTCCTACGCTACAGACCGTAAGCTCCTACGAGCAGTACTTC
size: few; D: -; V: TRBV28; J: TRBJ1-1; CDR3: CASSLRDFEAFF; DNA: TGTGCCAGCAGTCTGAGGGACTTTGAAGCTTTCTTT
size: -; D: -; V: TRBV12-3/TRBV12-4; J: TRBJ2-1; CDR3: CASKSHNEQFF; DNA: TGTGCCAGCAAAAGTCACAATGAGCAGTTCTTC
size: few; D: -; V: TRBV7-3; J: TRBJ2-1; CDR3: CASSQGAVYNEQFF; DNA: TGTGCCAGCAGCCAAGGCGCCGTCTACAATGAGCAGTTCTTC
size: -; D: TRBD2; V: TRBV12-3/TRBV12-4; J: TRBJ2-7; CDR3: CASSLGLAGVNEQYF; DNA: TGTGCCAGCAGCCTGGGACTAGCGGGAGTCAACGAGCAGTACTTC
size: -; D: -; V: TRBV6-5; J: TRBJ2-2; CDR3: CASSYSPEGNTGELFF; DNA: TGTGCCAGCAGTTACTCGCCAGAGGGGAACACCGGGGAGCTGTTTTTT
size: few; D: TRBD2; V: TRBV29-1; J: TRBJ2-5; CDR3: CSARGLAGGTQETQYF; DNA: TGCAGCGCTCGGGGCCTTGCGGGAGGGACTCAAGAGACCCAGTACTTC
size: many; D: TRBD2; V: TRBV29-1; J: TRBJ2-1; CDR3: CSVPGLGGILNEQFF; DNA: TGCAGCGTTCCGGGGTTGGGAGGGATTCTCAATGAGCAGTTCTTC
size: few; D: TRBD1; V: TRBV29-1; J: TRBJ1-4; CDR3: CSVEGRTGGVEKLFF; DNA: TGCAGCGTTGAAGGTCGGACAGGGGGCGTTGAAAAACTGTTTTTT
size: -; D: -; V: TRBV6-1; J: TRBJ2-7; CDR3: CASSPPPPFNNEQYF; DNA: TGTGCCAGCAGTCCCCCCCCGCCCTTTAACAACGAGCAGTACTTC
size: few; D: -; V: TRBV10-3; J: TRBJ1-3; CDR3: CATSRASSGNTIYF; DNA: TGTGCAACTTCAAGGGCCAGCTCTGGAAACACCATATATTTT
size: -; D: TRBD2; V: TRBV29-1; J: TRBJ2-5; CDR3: CSVYSPGLAGVKETQYF; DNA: TGCAGCGTTTACTCACCGGGACTAGCGGGAGTAAAAGAGACCCAGTACTTC
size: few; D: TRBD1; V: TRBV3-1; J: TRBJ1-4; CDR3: CASSPTGLANEKLFF; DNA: TGTGCCAGCAGCCCGACAGGGTTAGCTAATGAAAAACTGTTTTTT
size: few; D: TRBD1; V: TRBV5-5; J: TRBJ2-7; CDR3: CASSLAGDRSYEQYF; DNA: TGTGCCAGCAGCTTGGCGGGGGACAGGAGCTACGAGCAGTACTTC
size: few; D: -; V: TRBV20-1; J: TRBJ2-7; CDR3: CSARGEDDSYEQYF; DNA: TGCAGTGCTAGAGGCGAGGACGATTCCTACGAGCAGTACTTC
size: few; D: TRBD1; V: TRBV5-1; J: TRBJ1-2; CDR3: CASSLVDRAHYGYTF; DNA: TGCGCCAGCAGCTTGGTTGACAGGGCCCACTATGGCTACACCTTC